The 27 T cell receptor beta chains reported below all come from one sample, sequenced in a study of STAT3 mutations in large granular lymphocyte leukemia. Overall study findings and caveats: In T-cell large granular lymphocyte leukemia, about half of patients showed multiple immunodominant subclonotypes.

Their specific antigens are unknown. Using immunoSEQ multiplex PCR, the repertoire was profiled, and TCRdb retains in-frame clones only, with some absent. The repertoire has some 6,000 clones, about three quarters of them found once; the top ten carry roughly 82%. Input material: peripheral blood mononuclear cells. The source is a man aged 40-50 years with T-cell large granular lymphocyte leukemia. Some clones in this sample may be carry-over from other donors' samples.

This clone was found a few times. The chain uses TRBV10-1 and TRBJ2-2, with 13 bases lining up with TRBD2. This CDR3 region has 16 residues. CDR1 is WNHNN, CDR2 SYGVQD, per germline (reference sequence). The trim removed 4 bases at V and 8 bases at J, leaving 7 bases unmatched. Here the CDR3 reads CASSGTSGSTSGELFF. The CDR3 bases are TGCGCCAGCAGTGGGACTAGCGGGAGTACGTCTGGGGAGCTGTTTTTT.

The V and J genes are TRBV28 and TRBJ2-2; 7 nucleotides line up with TRBD2. Germline CDR1 and CDR2: MDHEN and SYDVKM. This CDR3 is 13 amino acids long. V was pared by 5 bases and J by 3 bases, with 0 bases of the junction left unmatched. CDR3: CASSREDTGELFF. CDR3 nucleotide sequence: TGTGCCAGCAGTCGGGAGGACACCGGGGAGCTGTTTTTT.

The genes are TRBV18 and TRBJ2-1, with D unresolved. The germline gives CDR1 KGHSH, CDR2 LQKENI. Trimming removed 0 bases from V and 6 bases from J, with 15 bases in between. The CDR3 consists of 16 residues. The CDR3 bases are TGTGCCAGCTCACCACCTCTCCAAGCTAATCTCAATGAGCAGTTCTTC. This sequence encodes CASSPPLQANLNEQFF.

This clone was seen a few times. This chain joins TRBV19 and TRBJ1-4; 7 nucleotides agree with TRBD1. Germline V lookup: CDR1 LNHDA, CDR2 SQIVND (reference sequence). The CDR3 consists of 15 residues. With 5 bases clipped from V and 8 bases from J, the junction kept 11 bases outside the gene matches. CDR3 in amino acids: CASSRGGGNSEKLFF. CDR3 nucleotides: TGTGCCAGTAGTCGAGGGGGCGGCAATAGCGAAAAACTGTTTTTT.

This clone was picked up a small number of times. The rearrangement uses TRBV19 and TRBJ2-2; 14 nucleotides line up with TRBD2. V lost 9 bases, J lost 2 bases, and 8 bases stayed unmatched. Germline CDR1 and CDR2: LNHDA and SQIVND (reference sequence). CDR3 length: 17 residues. The CDR3 is CARPGLAGAPNTGELFF. The CDR3 DNA sequence: TGTGCCAGACCGGGACTAGCGGGAGCTCCTAACACCGGGGAGCTGTTTTTT.

The chain uses TRBV27 and TRBJ1-1; possibly TRBD1 for D (5 bases). CDR1 is MNHEY and CDR2 is SMNVEV in the germline V gene (reference sequence). The V end was cut by 6 bases, the J end by 1 base, with 15 bases between. This CDR3 is 15 amino acids long. CDR3 bases: TGTGCCAGCAGCTCGGACAATCTTAGGAACACTGAAGCTTTCTTT. Its translation is CASSSDNLRNTEAFF.

The chain combines TRBV28 with TRBJ1-5; TRBD1 agrees at 10 bases. The J segment lost 6 bases and the V segment lost 6 bases, leaving 8 bases of the junction unmatched. The CDR3 extends over 15 amino acids. In germline, CDR1 is MDHEN, CDR2 SYDVKM. CDR3 bases: TGTGCCAGCAGGCCAGACAGGGGGCGCAGTCAGCCCCAGCATTTT. Protein product: CASRPDRGRSQPQHF.

This chain uses TRBV7-9 with TRBJ2-5; no clear D gene. V was trimmed by 3 bases and J by 2 bases, leaving 10 bases between them. The CDR3 covers 14 residues. Per germline, CDR1 SEHNR and CDR2 FQNEAQ (reference sequence). CDR3 nucleotides: TGTGCCAGCAGCTTCTTGCGGAGACAAGAGACCCAGTACTTC. This encodes CASSFLRRQETQYF.

V gene TRBV28 combines with J gene TRBJ2-7; 8 bases agree with TRBD1. From germline, CDR1 is MDHEN and CDR2 SYDVKM. The CDR3 totals 15 residues. V dropped 9 bases and J dropped 0; count of bases not matched to a gene: 10. CDR3 sequence reads: CASGQGGISSYEQYF. The CDR3 DNA sequence: TGTGCCAGTGGACAGGGAGGAATCAGCTCCTACGAGCAGTACTTC. Combining the CDR3 with reference TRBV28 and TRBJ2-7 gives the whole variable domain DVKVTQSSRYLVKRTGEKVFLECVQDMDHENMFWYRQDPGLGLRLIYFSYDVKMKEKGDIPEGYSVSREKKERFSLILESASTNQTSMYLCASGQGGISSYEQYFGPGTRLTVT.

This chain uses TRBV4-1 with TRBJ1-2, with D tentatively TRBD1 (6 bases). Trimming stripped 4 bases from V and 4 bases from J, with 13 bases between. The CDR3 is made up of 14 amino acids. Germline CDR1 reads MGHRA; CDR2 reads YSYEKL. The CDR3 nucleotides read TGCGCCAGCAGCCCTCCACAGGGTACCTATGGCTACACCTTC. This codes for CASSPPQGTYGYTF.

The chain links TRBV29-1 to TRBJ2-7, with a possible D match to TRBD2 (6 bases). Deletions cut 2 bases from V and 2 bases from J, with 16 bases between. The CDR3 covers 15 residues. Germline V gene lookup returns CDR1 SQVTM and CDR2 ANQGSEA. CDR3 loop: CSVEMGLARTYEQYF. The CDR3 nucleotides read TGCAGCGTTGAAATGGGCCTAGCGAGGACCTACGAGCAGTACTTC.

The CDR3 reads CASSVNLFNEQYF. CDR3 nucleotides: TGTGCCAGCAGTGTGAACCTCTTCAACGAGCAGTACTTC. The chain links TRBV2 to TRBJ2-7, with unresolved D. Per germline, CDR1 SNHLY and CDR2 FYNNEI. The CDR3 has 13 amino acids. V lost 4 bases to trimming and J lost 5 bases, with 12 bases between them.

This clone was seen only a few times. The V and J genes are TRBV6-5 and TRBJ2-1, with 9 positions matching TRBD1. CDR3 length equals 14 residues. V shed 6 bases and J 2 bases; nucleotides not matched to a gene: 2. Germline V gene data show CDR1 as MNHEY and CDR2 as SVGAGI. CDR3: CASRRQGAYNEQFF. DNA of the CDR3: TGTGCCAGCAGAAGACAGGGGGCCTACAATGAGCAGTTCTTC.

In its sample, this clone was seen a few times. The chain carries TRBV7-9 and TRBJ1-4, with D possibly TRBD1 on 5 matching bases. Between the trimmed V and J ends, which lost 6 bases and 4 bases, there was a span of 18 bases. This CDR3 contains 16 residues. CDR1 is SEHNR and CDR2 is FQNEAQ in the germline V gene (reference sequence). Written as DNA, the CDR3 is TGTGCCAGCAGAGGAGGGGCAGGAGGACGTAATGAAAAACTGTTTTTT. Translation: CASRGGAGGRNEKLFF.

The CDR3 loop reads CASSDLAGYAGANVLTF. CDR3 nucleotide sequence: TGTGCCAGCAGTGACCTGGCGGGCTACGCTGGGGCCAACGTCCTGACTTTC. The rearrangement links TRBV28 to TRBJ2-6, with D possibly matching TRBD2 (5 bases). The CDR3 loop spans 17 amino acids. Germline lookup yields CDR1 MDHEN and CDR2 SYDVKM. V lost 5 bases to trimming and J lost 2 bases, with 16 bases between them.

CDR3: CASSPPPGSGNTIYF. CDR3 nucleotide sequence: TGTGCCAGCAGTCCCCCCCCCGGATCTGGAAACACCATATATTTT. The V and J genes are TRBV6-5 and TRBJ1-3; D gene ambiguous. Per germline, CDR1 MNHEY and CDR2 SVGAGI. V lost 5 bases and J 1 base, leaving 12 bases between the germline ends. The CDR3 spans 15 residues.

The gene calls are TRBV28 and TRBJ2-5, with a possible D match to TRBD1 (5 bases). The CDR3 is 17 amino acids. Between the trimmed V and J ends, which lost 4 bases and 4 bases, there was a span of 22 bases. Germline V gives CDR1 MDHEN, CDR2 SYDVKM. This chain's CDR3 is CASSSTSFEGEIETQYF. CDR3 bases: TGTGCCAGCAGTTCCACTTCATTTGAAGGGGAAATAGAGACCCAGTACTTC.

V gene TRBV5-1 combines with J gene TRBJ1-3; a weak D match, TRBD1 (5 bases). CDR1 and CDR2 (germline): SGHRS, YFSETQ. The V end lost 0 bases, the J end lost 0 bases, and 10 bases lay between the germline ends. The CDR3 extends over 16 amino acids. The CDR3 is CASSLAAGVSGNTIYF. CDR3 sequence (DNA): TGCGCCAGCAGCTTGGCCGCGGGGGTCTCTGGAAACACCATATATTTT.

The chain is built from TRBV7-2 and TRBJ2-5; 7 bases agree with TRBD2. CDR1 is SGHTA, CDR2 FQGNSA, per germline. The J segment lost 4 bases and the V segment lost 5 bases, leaving 19 bases of the junction unmatched. The CDR3 length is 18 residues. CDR3: CASSPTTFAGVIGETQYF. The CDR3 nucleotides are TGTGCCAGCAGCCCCACGACGTTCGCGGGAGTAATTGGAGAGACCCAGTACTTC.

V usage is TRBV19 and J usage is TRBJ2-5; D is uncertain. With 7 bases removed from V and 0 bases from J, the gap between germline ends came to 15 bases. In germline, CDR1 is LNHDA, CDR2 SQIVND (reference sequence). There are 15 residues in the CDR3. CDR3 sequence: CASNKGGRYQETQYF. Written as DNA, the CDR3 is TGTGCCAGTAATAAGGGCGGACGATACCAAGAGACCCAGTACTTC.

The V call is TRBV5-1, the J call TRBJ2-3; possible D gene TRBD2, 6 bases. Trimming shortened V by 4 bases and J by 4 bases, and 22 bases separated the two germline ends. Germline CDR1 and CDR2: SGHRS and YFSETQ. The CDR3 consists of 17 residues. The CDR3 bases are TGCGCCAGCAGCGGGGGGACCTTCGGGGGAGATTCAGATACGCAGTATTTT. Protein sequence: CASSGGTFGGDSDTQYF.

The genes are TRBV6-1 and TRBJ2-7; 12 bases align to TRBD1. The CDR3 consists of 15 residues. Germline V gene sequence: CDR1 MNHNS, CDR2 SASEGT. V was clipped by 3 bases and J by 3 bases; unmatched bases: 3. In DNA, the CDR3 is TGTGCCAGCAGTGATCGGGACAGGGGGCACTACGAGCAGTACTTC. Amino acid sequence: CASSDRDRGHYEQYF.

The chain recombines TRBV19 with TRBJ1-4; possibly TRBD1 for D (6 bases). CDR1 is LNHDA, CDR2 SQIVND, per germline (reference sequence). This CDR3 is 15 amino acids long. The V end was cut by 5 bases, the J end by 6 bases, with 16 bases between. CDR3 loop: CASSANRVEDEKLFF. The CDR3 DNA reads as TGTGCCAGTAGTGCTAACAGGGTAGAAGATGAAAAACTGTTTTTT.

The chain has TRBV6-5 and TRBJ2-1, with 7 bases aligning to TRBD1. Looked up from germline, CDR1 is MNHEY and CDR2 is SVGAGI. Trimming removed 5 bases from V and 0 bases from J; junction bases left unmatched: 4. This CDR3 has 15 amino acids. The CDR3 nucleotides read TGTGCCAGCAGTCCACAGGGGAGCTCCTACAATGAGCAGTTCTTC. It yields the protein CASSPQGSSYNEQFF.

The chain recombines TRBV28 with TRBJ2-7; no definite D call. The CDR3 has 12 residues. CDR1 and CDR2 from the germline V gene are MDHEN and SYDVKM. Trimming removed 3 bases from V and 0 bases from J, with 3 bases in between. DNA for the CDR3: TGTGCCAGCAGTTTCAGCTCCTACGAGCAGTACTTC. It encodes CASSFSSYEQYF.

This chain connects TRBV7-9 to TRBJ2-5, with D possibly being TRBD1 (5 bases). CDR1 is SEHNR and CDR2 is FQNEAQ in the germline V gene (reference sequence). V was trimmed by 4 bases and J by 4 bases, leaving 13 bases between them. This CDR3 spans 14 amino acids. The CDR3 DNA reads TGTGCCAGCAGCTCTCGGTGGGGCCGAGAGACCCAGTACTTC. It specifies CASSSRWGRETQYF. Full variable domain (remainder filled in from reference TRBV7-9 and TRBJ2-5): DTGVSQNPRHKITKRGQNVTFRCDPISEHNRLYWYRQTLGQGPEFLTYFQNEAQLEKSRLLSDRFSAERPKGSFSTLEIQRTEQGDSAMYLCASSSRWGRETQYFGPGTRLLVL.

The rearrangement links TRBV28 to TRBJ1-1; 10 bases agree with TRBD1. Germline assignment: CDR1 MDHEN and CDR2 SYDVKM. This CDR3 spans 15 amino acids. Trimming cost V 11 bases and J 0 bases; bases outside gene matches: 9. The CDR3 nucleotides are TGTGCCGCCGGGGACAGGGGAAGAGTGAACACTGAAGCTTTCTTT. Translated, it gives CAAGDRGRVNTEAFF.